This entry lists 22 T cell receptor beta chains sequenced from one sample in a study of shared clonotypes between healthy human individuals. Produced via immunoSEQ multiplex PCR; TCRdb's table is partial and in-frame only. Of 2 million to 3 million clones in the sample, approximately 93% are singletons; the top ten hold around 0.37%. Material for sequencing was naive CD4+ T cells from PBMCs. The sample's subset: CD45RA+ positively selected. These receptor sequences come from a man younger than 35 in good health. Some clones in this sample may be carry-over from other donors' samples.

The chain recombines TRBV28 with TRBJ1-2; 7 nucleotides line up with TRBD1. The CDR3 covers 14 residues. Germline lookup yields CDR1 MDHEN and CDR2 SYDVKM. V gave up 5 bases and J gave up 4 bases; unmatched junction bases: 7. CDR3 coding DNA: TGTGCCAGCAGTGCGCAGGGGGGGATCTATGGCTACACCTTC. Translating gives CASSAQGGIYGYTF.

The V and J genes are TRBV18 and TRBJ2-7; D remains ambiguous. Trimming removed 6 bases from V and 2 bases from J, with 17 bases in between. CDR3 size: 15 residues. Germline lookup yields CDR1 KGHSH and CDR2 LQKENI. The CDR3 DNA reads as TGTGCCAGCTCGTCCGGCACGTTTTTCACCTACGAGCAGTACTTC. Protein product: CASSSGTFFTYEQYF.

The chain recombines TRBV5-1 with TRBJ2-5; 11 nucleotides agree with TRBD2. The germline V gene encodes CDR1 SGHRS and CDR2 YFSETQ. This CDR3 is 14 amino acids long. The V gene end was trimmed by 1 base and the J gene end by 6 bases; junction bases not matched to a gene: 2. The CDR3 sequence: CASSLTSGSKTQYF. The CDR3 nucleotides are TGCGCCAGCAGCTTGACTAGCGGGAGTAAGACCCAGTACTTC.

This sequence joins TRBV4-2 and TRBJ2-1; TRBD2 matches 7 bases. CDR1 and CDR2 from the germline V gene are LGHNA and YNFKEQ. The CDR3 contains 14 residues. Trimming removed 7 bases from V and 0 bases from J; junction bases left unmatched: 3. CDR3 nucleotides: TGTGCCAGCAAGGGCGGGAGCTCCTACAATGAGCAGTTCTTC. It specifies CASKGGSSYNEQFF.

Only one count was recorded for this clone. This sequence joins TRBV28 and TRBJ2-5; 7 nucleotides align to TRBD1. Looked up from germline, CDR1 is MDHEN and CDR2 is SYDVKM. The V gene end was trimmed by 5 bases and the J gene end by 4 bases; junction bases not matched to a gene: 13. CDR3 length: 16 amino acids. CDR3 protein: CASSSPSTGAGETQYF. The DNA for the CDR3 is TGTGCCAGCAGTAGTCCAAGCACAGGGGCCGGAGAGACCCAGTACTTC. Using reference TRBV28 and TRBJ2-5 for the parts outside the CDR3, the full variable domain is DVKVTQSSRYLVKRTGEKVFLECVQDMDHENMFWYRQDPGLGLRLIYFSYDVKMKEKGDIPEGYSVSREKKERFSLILESASTNQTSMYLCASSSPSTGAGETQYFGPGTRLLVL.

The chain couples TRBV14 to TRBJ2-5, with a tentative D call TRBD1 (6 bases). The V end lost 1 base, the J end lost 4 bases, and 16 bases lay between the germline ends. Germline values: CDR1 SGHDN, CDR2 FVKESK. CDR3 length equals 16 residues. DNA for the CDR3: TGTGCCAGCAGCCAAGCTCTGGGACACCGTACAGAGACCCAGTACTTC. Translating it yields CASSQALGHRTETQYF.

V and J are TRBV9 and TRBJ2-5; 13 nucleotides match TRBD2. Germline trimming cut 4 bases from V and 2 bases from J; bases unmatched to any gene: 8. The germline gives CDR1 SGDLS, CDR2 YYNGEE. This CDR3 is built from 17 residues. Here the CDR3 DNA reads TGTGCCAGCAGCCGCGCTCCGGGACTAGCGGGGCAAGAGACCCAGTACTTC. Amino acid sequence: CASSRAPGLAGQETQYF.

A few counts support this clone. The chain combines TRBV30 with TRBJ1-1, with D possibly TRBD1 on 5 matching bases. Germline CDR1 is GTSNPN and CDR2 is SVGIG (reference sequence). With 8 bases removed from V and 2 bases from J, the gap between germline ends came to 15 bases. The CDR3 is made up of 13 amino acids. CDR3 DNA: TGTGCCGGGATTCTGCGGGACAACACTGAAGCTTTCTTT. As protein: CAGILRDNTEAFF.

Note on this clone: In this CDR3 the conserved last residue, phenylalanine or tryptophan, is missing, so a read error is likely. This chain links TRBV28 with TRBJ1-2; D is undetermined. This CDR3 is built from 13 residues. Between the trimmed V and J ends, which lost 6 bases and 0 bases, there was a span of 8 bases. Per germline, CDR1 MDHEN and CDR2 SYDVKM. The CDR3, as DNA: TGTGCCAGCAGAATTTCCGCTAACTATGGCTACACCCTC. Translating gives CASRISANYGYTL.

J is TRBJ2-6 and V is TRBV5-1; TRBD1 matches 7 bases. Germline CDR1 reads SGHRS; CDR2 reads YFSETQ. With V trimmed by 0 bases and J by 0 bases, 6 bases remained unmatched. The CDR3 extends over 18 amino acids. For the CDR3, the DNA is TGCGCCAGCAGCTTGGGAGGGGGCCCCACCTCTGGGGCCAACGTCCTGACTTTC. Translation gives CASSLGGGPTSGANVLTF.

Note on this clone: Other DNA sequences in the sample encode the same CDR3. The genes are TRBV18 and TRBJ1-1, with a possible D match to TRBD1 (6 bases). CDR3 length: 13 residues. Trimming stripped 3 bases from V and 1 base from J, with 6 bases between. Germline V gives CDR1 KGHSH, CDR2 LQKENI. CDR3 sequence reads: CASSPGANTEAFF. The CDR3 DNA sequence: TGTGCCAGCTCACCGGGGGCGAACACTGAAGCTTTCTTT.

Details on this clone: The same CDR3 arises from other DNA sequences in this sample as well. V is TRBV7-3 and J is TRBJ2-1, with D unclear. Trimming left V 4 bases short and J 2 bases short, with 6 bases between. Germline CDR1 SGHTA, CDR2 FQGTGA. This CDR3 is built from 13 residues. Here the CDR3 reads CASSSDTYNEQFF. In DNA, the CDR3 is TGTGCCAGCAGCTCCGACACCTACAATGAGCAGTTCTTC.

The rearrangement uses TRBV5-4 and TRBJ2-7; 9 bases agree with TRBD2. Germline CDR1 and CDR2: SGHNT and YYREEE (reference sequence). The CDR3 loop spans 17 amino acids. With 0 bases clipped from V and 7 bases from J, the junction kept 14 bases outside the gene matches. The CDR3 here is CASSLGGALAGFMEQYF. The CDR3 DNA reads TGTGCCAGCAGCTTGGGGGGGGCCCTAGCGGGATTCATGGAGCAGTACTTC. Full variable domain (remainder filled in from reference TRBV5-4 and TRBJ2-7): ETGVTQSPTHLIKTRGQQVTLRCSSQSGHNTVSWYQQALGQGPQFIFQYYREEENGRGNFPPRFSGLQFPNYSSELNVNALELDDSALYLCASSLGGALAGFMEQYFGPGTRLTVT.

About this clone: Sequence at one end of the junction differs from germline and may be a read error. V and J are TRBV28 and TRBJ2-7, with 7 nucleotides matching TRBD2. This CDR3 is built from 16 residues. Germline loops: CDR1 MDHEN, CDR2 SYDVKM. This CDR3 is CASSTPAAGYSSEQYF. DNA of the CDR3: TGTGCCAGCAGTACTCCCGCAGCGGGATATTCCTCCGAGCAGTACTTC.

In the case of this clone: The identical CDR3 is also encoded by other nucleotide sequences in the sample. This chain joins TRBV7-2 and TRBJ2-1; D gene ambiguous. Germline values: CDR1 SGHTA, CDR2 FQGNSA. The CDR3 runs 14 residues. V lost 0 bases, J lost 0 bases, and 3 bases lay in between. Here the CDR3 DNA reads TGTGCCAGCAGCTTAGCTTCCTCCTACAATGAGCAGTTCTTC. It codes for CASSLASSYNEQFF.

The chain links TRBV5-6 to TRBJ2-5; D is uncertain. The DNA matches TRBJ2-7 better at its end, which makes the J call doubtful. The length of the CDR3 is 14 residues. Germline V lookup: CDR1 SGHDT, CDR2 YYEEEE. The CDR3: CASSNMASSYEQYF. The CDR3 DNA follows: TGTGCCAGCAGTAATATGGCCTCCTCCTACGAGCAGTACTTC.

This CDR3 reads CASRENRGQGGYTF. As DNA, the CDR3 is TGTGCCAGCAGAGAGAACAGGGGGCAGGGTGGCTACACCTTC. The chain recombines TRBV6-4 with TRBJ1-2; 9 bases map to TRBD1. The germline CDR1 and CDR2 sequences are MRHNA and SNTAGT. The CDR3 is 14 residues long. V was clipped by 6 bases and J by 7 bases; unmatched bases: 9.

As for this clone: This same CDR3 is encoded by further DNA sequences in the sample. The chain couples TRBV7-6 to TRBJ2-1; 9 nucleotides line up with TRBD2. The CDR3 extends over 15 amino acids. The germline gives CDR1 SGHVS, CDR2 FNYEAQ. V lost 2 bases and J lost 3; bases outside the gene matches: 2. In DNA, the CDR3 is TGTGCCAGCAGCTTACTAGCGGGACTCTACAATGAGCAGTTCTTC. Its translation: CASSLLAGLYNEQFF.

The rearrangement links TRBV30 to TRBJ2-7; 10 nucleotides agree with TRBD1. CDR1 is GTSNPN, CDR2 SVGIG, per germline (reference sequence). Trimming at V came to 2 bases and at J to 1 base, leaving 8 bases not matched to a gene. The CDR3 spans 16 residues. The CDR3 coding sequence is TGTGCCTGGAGTTCTCCTCGGGACAGGGGATCCTACGAGCAGTACTTC. It is translated as CAWSSPRDRGSYEQYF.

The V call is TRBV5-1, the J call TRBJ2-1; 8 nucleotides match TRBD2. Germline-derived CDR1 and CDR2 are SGHRS and YFSETQ. The CDR3 extends over 16 amino acids. V dropped 0 bases and J dropped 5; count of bases not matched to a gene: 7. DNA for the CDR3: TGCGCCAGCAGCTTGGAGGGTAGCGGGGTCAACAATGAGCAGTTCTTC. Protein: CASSLEGSGVNNEQFF.

This clone was found a few times. V gene TRBV9 combines with J gene TRBJ2-2; 12 nucleotides align to TRBD2. Germline-derived CDR1 and CDR2 are SGDLS and YYNGEE. V was clipped by 0 bases and J by 3 bases; unmatched bases: 6. CDR3 length equals 18 residues. Here the CDR3 reads CASSVASGRVPYTGELFF. CDR3 in DNA: TGTGCCAGCAGCGTAGCTAGCGGGAGGGTGCCGTACACCGGGGAGCTGTTTTTT.

In the case of this clone: Other DNA sequences in the same sample also yield this CDR3. This chain joins TRBV28 and TRBJ2-2; 9 nucleotides line up with TRBD2. The CDR3 has 14 amino acids. Losses at the gene ends were 6 bases for V and 5 bases for J; bases not matched to a gene: 4. CDR1 is MDHEN and CDR2 is SYDVKM in the germline V gene. Here the CDR3 DNA reads TGTGCCAGCAGGACCAGCGGGAGGACCGGGGAGCTGTTTTTT. Amino acids: CASRTSGRTGELFF.